This TCR beta chain came from a study of blood T cell repertoires in COVID-19. Study-wide background: T cells, B-cell-depleted T cells, or PBMCs provided the cDNA or gDNA that served as material.

Sequenced by immunoSEQ multiplex PCR; TCRdb stores in-frame clones only, minus some. This sample has about 74,000 clones, with roughly 84% found just once. Trimming pared 0 bases from V and 2 bases from J, leaving 13 bases between. Looked up from germline, CDR1 is LGHDT and CDR2 is YNNKEL (reference sequence). This CDR3 has 16 residues. The source is a man in his forties or fifties with active COVID-19. Specimen: peripheral blood. The chain combines TRBV3-1 (or the pseudogene TRBV3-2) with TRBJ1-2; D is possibly TRBD1 (5 bases). CDR3 in DNA: TGTGCCAGCAGCCAAGAGTGGGGGGGGAAGAACTATGGCTACACCTTC. Its translation is CASSQEWGGKNYGYTF.